A single sample is the source of the 18 T cell receptor beta chains below, sequenced in a study of CD8+CD57+ T cells in acquired aplastic anemia. Genomic DNA acted as the template from which TCR beta VDJ combination and CDR3 sequence profiling were carried out. TCRdb re-called the reads with MiXCR, one entry per CDR3 protein. The sample carries fewer than 200,000 distinct CDR3 sequences, 55% to 80% recorded once. Sequenced: sorted CD4+, CD8+, or CD8+CD57+ T cells (not recorded which) from PBMCs. Receptor source: a human donor in good health.

The chain is built from TRBV7-3 and TRBJ1-4; D call uncertain. Trimming left V 10 bases short and J 3 bases short, with 15 bases between. This CDR3 has 14 amino acids. Per germline, CDR1 SGHTA and CDR2 FQGTGA. This chain's CDR3 is CATPLGMANEKLFF. The CDR3 DNA follows: TGTGCCACCCCCCTGGGAATGGCTAATGAAAAACTGTTTTTT.

Comment on this clonotype: A much more abundant neighbour one base away suggests this may be a read error. This chain uses TRBV6-1 with TRBJ1-1; D is unresolved. Germline CDR1 is MNHNS and CDR2 is SASEGT. V was trimmed by 1 base and J by 6 bases, leaving 12 bases between them. The CDR3 has 14 amino acids. The CDR3: CASSEGKEDPEAFF. The CDR3, as DNA: TGTGCCAGCAGTGAAGGGAAGGAGGATCCTGAAGCTTTCTTT.

This chain links TRBV10-1 with TRBJ2-1, with D possibly being TRBD2 (6 bases). Germline lookup yields CDR1 WNHNN and CDR2 SYGVQD (reference sequence). CDR3 length: 16 residues. The ends were cut back, 3 bases at V and 0 bases at J, with 12 bases in the middle. The CDR3 region is CASSDRRDSSYNEQFF. Written as DNA, the CDR3 is TGCGCCAGCAGTGATAGGCGGGATAGCTCCTACAATGAGCAGTTCTTC.

The CDR3 sequence is CASLQFGAGNTEAFF. In DNA form, the CDR3 reads TGTGCCAGTCTTCAGTTTGGGGCAGGGAACACTGAAGCTTTCTTT. The J gene is TRBJ1-1, the V gene TRBV19; tentatively, D is TRBD1 (5 bases). V lost 8 bases to trimming and J lost 1 base, with 17 bases between them. CDR1 is LNHDA, CDR2 SQIVND, per germline (reference sequence). This CDR3 region has 15 residues.

This chain uses TRBV7-2 with TRBJ2-3; TRBD2 agrees at 10 bases. The CDR3 is made up of 14 amino acids. CDR1 is SGHTA and CDR2 is FQGNSA in the germline V gene. V trimming: 4 bases; J trimming: 8 bases; junction bases outside the gene matches: 6. The CDR3 DNA follows: TGTGCCAGCAGCTCTAGCGGGAGTTCCTCTACGCAGTATTTT. This gives the protein CASSSSGSSSTQYF. The entire variable domain, with the rest obtained from reference TRBV7-2 and TRBJ2-3, is as follows: GAGVSQSPSNKVTEKGKDVELRCDPISGHTALYWYRQSLGQGLEFLIYFQGNSAPDKSGLPSDRFSAERTGGSVSTLTIQRTQQEDSAVYLCASSSSGSSSTQYFGPGTRLTVL.

This chain links TRBV15 with TRBJ2-3, with 11 bases matching TRBD2. The CDR3 contains 15 residues. V was clipped by 5 bases and J by 6 bases; unmatched bases: 7. Germline CDR1 reads LNHNV; CDR2 reads YYDKDF (reference sequence). CDR3 sequence reads: CATSLPGLAADTQYF. CDR3 nucleotides: TGTGCCACCAGCTTACCGGGACTAGCGGCGGATACGCAGTATTTT.

The V gene is TRBV6-5, the J gene TRBJ2-7; 7 nucleotides match TRBD1. The germline gives CDR1 MNHEY, CDR2 SVGAGI. V was clipped by 10 bases and J by 4 bases; unmatched bases: 10. The CDR3 contains 13 residues. The DNA of the CDR3 is TGTGCCACCTACCCAGGGGGAGTTTACGAGCAGTACTTC. Amino acid sequence: CATYPGGVYEQYF.

Worth noting for this clonotype: Possible read error: a much larger clone is one base away. V gene TRBV27 combines with J gene TRBJ1-6; D unresolved. CDR1 MNHEY and CDR2 SMNVEV come from the germline V gene (reference sequence). The CDR3 sequence is 13 residues long. CDR3 region: CTSSASYNSPLHF. The CDR3 nucleotides read TGTACCAGCAGCGCGTCCTATAATTCACCCCTCCACTTT.

This clonotype was observed at least ten times. The chain uses TRBV20-1 and TRBJ2-6, with a tentative D call TRBD1 (5 bases). The V gene lost 5 bases and the J gene lost 0 bases, with 8 bases spanning the gap. The CDR3 contains 14 residues. CDR1 is DFQATT, CDR2 SNEGSKA, per germline (reference sequence). The CDR3 DNA reads TGCAGTGCTGACAGTATCTCTGGGGCCAACGTCCTGACTTTC. Translation: CSADSISGANVLTF.

The J gene is TRBJ2-1, the V gene TRBV24-1, with unresolved D. Germline assignment: CDR1 KGHDR and CDR2 SFDVKD. The CDR3 extends over 12 amino acids. With 3 bases removed from V and 9 bases from J, the gap between germline ends came to 8 bases. CDR3 coding DNA: TGTGCCACCAGTGATCAGGTGGGTGAGCAGTTCTTC. It encodes CATSDQVGEQFF.

This clonotype has ten or more counts. The V call is TRBV6-2 or TRBV6-3, the J call TRBJ2-7; D unresolved. Trimming took off 8 bases at V and 0 bases at J, with 11 bases between the two ends. The CDR3 is 13 residues long. The germline CDR1 and CDR2 sequences are MNHEY and SVGEGT. The CDR3 spells CASEREISYEQYF. The CDR3 bases are TGTGCCAGCGAGAGAGAGATCTCCTACGAGCAGTACTTC.

The chain couples TRBV6-5 to TRBJ1-1; no clear D. Germline CDR1 and CDR2: MNHEY and SVGAGI. The CDR3 is 14 amino acids. Trimming left V 7 bases short and J 6 bases short, with 18 bases between. The CDR3 reads CASTTNGKGSEAFF. CDR3 coding DNA: TGTGCCAGCACTACCAACGGTAAGGGCTCTGAAGCTTTCTTT.

The chain recombines TRBV5-1 with TRBJ2-3; a possible D gene is TRBD1 (5 bases). This CDR3 is built from 17 residues. Trimming cost V 0 bases and J 1 base, with 15 bases left between them. From germline, CDR1 is SGHRS and CDR2 YFSETQ. The CDR3 coding sequence is TGCGCCAGCAGCTTGGTATTTAGGGGTAGAGGCACAGATACGCAGTATTTT. Translation: CASSLVFRGRGTDTQYF.

The V call is TRBV25-1, the J call TRBJ1-2; D unclear. Trimming removed 4 bases from V and 1 base from J, with 4 bases in between. The CDR3 totals 12 residues. CDR1 is MGHDK, CDR2 SYGVNS, per germline. The CDR3 region is CASSGFNYGYTF. CDR3 DNA: TGTGCCAGCAGTGGGTTTAACTATGGCTACACCTTC.

The chain employs TRBV20-1 and TRBJ2-5; a weak D match, TRBD1 (6 bases). This CDR3 has 17 residues. Germline V gene sequence: CDR1 DFQATT, CDR2 SNEGSKA (reference sequence). Trimming left V 1 base short and J 2 bases short, with 20 bases between. This CDR3 is CSARVTGPGHMQETQYF. The CDR3 nucleotides read TGCAGTGCTAGAGTTACGGGACCGGGACACATGCAAGAGACCCAGTACTTC.

This clonotype was picked up one time. The rearrangement uses TRBV6-1 and TRBJ2-3, with D possibly matching TRBD1 (6 bases). V gave up 2 bases and J gave up 0 bases, with 21 bases separating them. Germline CDR1 is MNHNS and CDR2 is SASEGT. The CDR3 is 19 residues long. In DNA, the CDR3 is TGTGCCAGCAGTGAAAGGGGGAATACTGGGCGGCCTAGCACAGATACGCAGTATTTT. This sequence encodes CASSERGNTGRPSTDTQYF.

The chain uses TRBV12-3 or TRBV12-4 and TRBJ1-2; D ambiguous. Trimming removed 5 bases from V and 4 bases from J, with 11 bases in between. The CDR3 runs 13 residues. DNA of the CDR3: TGTGCCAGCAGTAACGGGGAGAGCTATGGCTACACCTTC. As protein: CASSNGESYGYTF.

This clonotype has at least ten counts. V is TRBV29-1 and J is TRBJ2-1, with D hard to call. The CDR3 sequence is 16 residues long. The germline gives CDR1 SQVTM, CDR2 ANQGSEA. The ends were cut back, 4 bases at V and 3 bases at J, with 19 bases in the middle. CDR3 nucleotide sequence: TGCAGCGTTGGGGGTGTTAGTCTCAAATACTACAATGAGCAGTTCTTC. Translating gives CSVGGVSLKYYNEQFF.